A single sample gave rise to the 10 T cell receptor beta chains below, sequenced in a study of blood T cell repertoires in COVID-19. Sequencing was performed with immunoSEQ multiplex PCR; in TCRdb, only in-frame clones are kept and a portion is missing. Here the sample spans fewer than 350,000 clones, approximately 83% being singletons. Material: PBMCs or T cells enriched from blood (not recorded which). These receptors were collected from a middle-aged woman with acute COVID-19.

V gene TRBV6-5 combines with J gene TRBJ2-5, with 7 bases fitting TRBD2. The V gene end was trimmed by 6 bases and the J gene end by 4 bases; junction bases not matched to a gene: 11. This CDR3 spans 15 amino acids. Germline lookup yields CDR1 MNHEY and CDR2 SVGAGI. The CDR3 loop reads CASSPGGSLLETQYF. The CDR3 DNA follows: TGTGCCAGCAGCCCCGGGGGGAGCCTCCTAGAGACCCAGTACTTC.

The chain joins TRBV4-2 to TRBJ2-7; D perhaps matches TRBD2 (5 bases). This CDR3 spans 14 amino acids. Trimming stripped 1 base from V and 3 bases from J, with 10 bases between. Germline V lookup: CDR1 LGHNA, CDR2 YNFKEQ. The CDR3 protein is CASSQVSRGYEQYF. The CDR3, as DNA: TGTGCCAGCAGCCAAGTAAGTCGGGGCTACGAGCAGTACTTC.

This chain connects TRBV3-1 (or the pseudogene TRBV3-2) to TRBJ2-3, with D perhaps TRBD2 (5 bases). The CDR3 sequence is 15 residues long. Trimming left V 5 bases short and J 1 base short, with 13 bases between. The V gene's germline CDR1 is LGHDT and CDR2 YNNKEL (reference sequence). DNA for the CDR3: TGTGCCAGCAGCACAAAAACCGGGGGCACAGATACGCAGTATTTT. It specifies CASSTKTGGTDTQYF.

The CDR3 region is CASSHRDRQGPYTF. The CDR3 region has the DNA TGTGCCAGCAGTCATCGGGACAGACAAGGTCCGTACACCTTC. This sequence joins TRBV3-1 (or the pseudogene TRBV3-2) and TRBJ1-2; 7 nucleotides align to TRBD1. Germline V gene lookup returns CDR1 LGHDT and CDR2 YNNKEL (reference sequence). The CDR3 has 14 amino acids. Trimming cost V 6 bases and J 11 bases; bases outside gene matches: 15.

The gene calls are TRBV6-2 or TRBV6-3 and TRBJ2-1; TRBD2 matches at 8 bases. The CDR3 extends over 16 amino acids. V shed 0 bases and J 6 bases; nucleotides not matched to a gene: 7. Germline values: CDR1 MNHEY, CDR2 SVGEGT. CDR3 DNA sequence: TGTGCCAGCAGTTACTCCACGGGGGGGAACACCAATGAGCAGTTCTTC. It translates to CASSYSTGGNTNEQFF.

In its sample, this clone was seen a few times. The rearrangement links TRBV6-6 to TRBJ1-5; 10 bases line up with TRBD1. The CDR3 is 15 amino acids. The V and J ends lost 7 bases and 2 bases, in that order; junction bases with no gene match: 5. Germline V gives CDR1 MNHNY, CDR2 SVGAGI (reference sequence). CDR3 loop: CASIGGTGGNQPQHF. For the CDR3, the DNA is TGTGCCAGCATAGGGGGGACAGGGGGCAATCAGCCCCAGCATTTT.

This chain connects TRBV9 to TRBJ2-3, with TRBD1 matching 10 bases. Germline loops: CDR1 SGDLS, CDR2 YYNGEE. The CDR3 loop spans 16 amino acids. The J segment lost 4 bases and the V segment lost 0 bases, leaving 5 bases of the junction unmatched. CDR3 sequence (DNA): TGTGCCAGCAGCGTAGACGACAGGGGGCGATCAGATACGCAGTATTTT. It yields the protein CASSVDDRGRSDTQYF.

The chain is built from TRBV11-1 and TRBJ2-1, with 7 bases fitting TRBD2. The germline V gene has CDR1 SGHAT and CDR2 FQDESV (reference sequence). Trimming took 0 bases from V and 4 from J; bases not matched to a gene: 0. This CDR3 spans 14 amino acids. The CDR3, as DNA: TGTGCCAGCAGCTTAGCGGGAGGGTACAATGAGCAGTTCTTC. This encodes CASSLAGGYNEQFF.

The chain has TRBV6-4 and TRBJ1-2; 7 bases align to TRBD1. J gave up 3 bases and V 5 bases, and 9 bases lay outside the gene matches. The CDR3 runs to 15 residues. Per germline, CDR1 MRHNA and CDR2 SNTAGT. The DNA for the CDR3 is TGTGCCAGCAGTCGACCGGGACAGAAATACTATGGCTACACCTTC. Translation gives CASSRPGQKYYGYTF.

The chain links TRBV2 to TRBJ1-5; 8 bases map to TRBD1. Unmatched junction bases numbered 11, after V lost 6 bases and J lost 10 bases. This CDR3 has 14 amino acids. CDR1 and CDR2 from the germline V gene are SNHLY and FYNNEI. CDR3 residues: CASRDTGGISPQHF. CDR3 nucleotides: TGTGCCAGCAGGGATACAGGGGGAATCAGCCCCCAGCATTTT.